This T cell receptor (beta chain) was profiled in a study of blood T cell repertoires in COVID-19. Study-level information: Samples taken during acute and convalescent COVID-19 were collected in the United States, Italy and Spain. The analysed material was cDNA or gDNA that came from T cells, B-cell-depleted T cells, or PBMCs.

Per the original data handling: Amplification with reference gene primers provided the estimates of nucleated cell counts. Sequencing was performed with immunoSEQ multiplex PCR; in TCRdb, only in-frame clones are kept and a portion is missing. V and J calls and clone size come straight from that table; D and trimming were deduced from the DNA. This sample carries about 80,000 clones, about nine tenths of them seen once, and the ten largest clones take around 7%. This clone was picked up a small number of times. Per germline, CDR1 LGHNA and CDR2 YSLEER. The CDR3 sequence is 14 residues long. The V and J ends lost 0 bases and 5 bases respectively, with 10 bases between them.

The receptor was isolated from an elderly woman with acute or convalescent COVID-19. The gene calls are TRBV4-3 and TRBJ1-2; D uncertain. Sequencing was carried out using peripheral blood. The CDR3 here is CASSQDNTQYGYTF. The CDR3 DNA is TGCGCCAGCAGCCAAGACAACACCCAATATGGCTACACCTTC.